This T cell receptor beta chain was sequenced during a study of cytomegalovirus exposure and HLA in healthy donors. Study details: Early on, a data release was issued that held some 85 million unique TCRs from HLA-typed donors. Regarding the study as a whole: One cluster of highly shared sequence variants probably arose as a sequencing artifact. Further analysis, carried out later, found HLA-associated TCR beta chains more clonally expanded than equally common other chains. A later analysis reportedly found fewer N-insertions in an Asian-associated ancestry cluster than the roughly 670-donor mean.

PCR used 60 Vbeta primers and 13 Jbeta primers. Using immunoSEQ multiplex PCR, the repertoire was profiled, and TCRdb retains in-frame clones only, with some absent. Of roughly 230,000 clones in the sample, around 90% were seen once. From germline, CDR1 is MNHNS and CDR2 SASEGT. The junction had 5 bases not matched to a gene; V was cut back by 11 bases and J by 3 bases. CDR3 length equals 14 residues. With respect to this clone: Its target is unknown.

The TCR comes from a girl aged 2-10 years in good health and CMV-seronegative. The V gene is TRBV6-1, the J gene TRBJ2-3, with 13 bases fitting TRBD2. The sequencing input was PBMCs. The CDR3 nucleotides read TGTGCCGGGCGGGGACTAGCGGGGACAGATACGCAGTATTTT. Encoded protein: CAGRGLAGTDTQYF.